The 30 T cell receptor beta chains in this list originate from one sample, sequenced in a study of shared clonotypes between healthy human individuals. Measured with immunoSEQ multiplex PCR; TCRdb has only the in-frame clones, and not every one. The table shows millions of clones, with 80% to 95% occurring only once. The sequenced sample consisted of naive CD4+ T cells from PBMCs. Subset meaning: CD45RA+ positively selected. These receptors originate from a man between 18 and 35 years old in good health. Some clones in this sample may be carry-over from other donors' samples.

The CDR3 loop is CAIGQGAIQSETQYF. CDR3 nucleotides: TGTGCCATAGGGCAGGGGGCGATACAATCGGAGACCCAGTACTTC. The rearrangement links TRBV10-3 to TRBJ2-5, with TRBD1 identical over 8 bases. The length of the CDR3 is 15 residues. Germline CDR1 is ENHRY and CDR2 is SYGVKD. Trimming at V came to 9 bases and at J to 5 bases, leaving 14 bases not matched to a gene.

The chain employs TRBV6-5 and TRBJ2-7; TRBD2 agrees at 7 bases. With V trimmed by 5 bases and J by 0 bases, 7 bases remained unmatched. CDR1 and CDR2 from the germline V gene are MNHEY and SVGAGI. The CDR3 spans 15 residues. In DNA form, the CDR3 reads TGTGCCAGCAGTCCGAGCGGGGCCCTCTCCTACGAGCAGTACTTC. It translates to CASSPSGALSYEQYF.

This chain connects TRBV2 to TRBJ1-3; tentatively, D is TRBD1 (6 bases). CDR3 length: 15 amino acids. The V and J ends lost 2 bases and 7 bases respectively, with 15 bases between them. Germline CDR1 SNHLY, CDR2 FYNNEI. DNA for the CDR3: TGTGCCAGCAGTGAAATACGGGGGCCCAAGAACACCATATATTTT. This codes for CASSEIRGPKNTIYF.

This sequence joins TRBV19 and TRBJ2-6; D unclear. The germline CDR1 and CDR2 sequences are LNHDA and SQIVND (reference sequence). This CDR3 spans 15 amino acids. V lost 1 base and J 2 bases, leaving 6 bases between the germline ends. The CDR3 region is CASSIVLAGANVLTF. CDR3 DNA: TGTGCCAGTAGTATAGTGCTCGCTGGGGCCAACGTCCTGACTTTC.

The chain joins TRBV28 to TRBJ2-7, with no clear D. Trimming pared 4 bases from V and 2 bases from J, leaving 9 bases between. Germline V gives CDR1 MDHEN, CDR2 SYDVKM. The CDR3 is made up of 13 amino acids. The CDR3: CASSSDKPYEQYF. The DNA for the CDR3 is TGTGCCAGCAGTTCCGACAAACCCTACGAGCAGTACTTC.

CDR3: CASSQVKGARSGANVLTF. DNA for the CDR3: TGCGCCAGCAGCCAAGTGAAGGGGGCGCGCTCTGGGGCCAACGTCCTGACTTTC. V and J are TRBV4-1 and TRBJ2-6; 7 bases fit TRBD1. The CDR3 totals 18 residues. Trimming cost V 1 base and J 0 bases; bases outside gene matches: 6. Germline CDR1 and CDR2: MGHRA and YSYEKL.

The gene calls are TRBV29-1 and TRBJ2-7, with TRBD2 matching over 8 bases. Germline V gives CDR1 SQVTM, CDR2 ANQGSEA. The V and J ends lost 7 bases and 2 bases, in that order; junction bases with no gene match: 7. The length of the CDR3 is 13 residues. The CDR3 protein is CSGSSGTTYEQYF. The CDR3 DNA sequence: TGCAGCGGAAGTAGCGGGACTACCTACGAGCAGTACTTC.

The V call is TRBV28, the J call TRBJ1-1; D is possibly TRBD1 (6 bases). Germline values: CDR1 MDHEN, CDR2 SYDVKM. This CDR3 has 15 amino acids. V was pared by 5 bases and J by 1 base, with 14 bases between. CDR3 bases: TGTGCCAGCAGTCGCCCGACAGGTGGGAACACTGAAGCTTTCTTT. Amino acids: CASSRPTGGNTEAFF.

V and J are TRBV6-6 and TRBJ1-1; no firm D call. The germline V and J ends were trimmed by 1 base and 4 bases, with 7 bases remaining between them. The germline V gene has CDR1 MNHNY and CDR2 SVGAGI (reference sequence). The CDR3 has 13 residues. DNA of the CDR3: TGTGCCAGCAGTTACTGGGCCGGCACTGAAGCTTTCTTT. It encodes CASSYWAGTEAFF.

The chain recombines TRBV4-1 with TRBJ1-2; D unclear. This CDR3 comprises 13 residues. Trimming pared 1 base from V and 8 bases from J, leaving 11 bases between. Germline V lookup: CDR1 MGHRA, CDR2 YSYEKL. CDR3 nucleotides: TGCGCCAGCAGCCAAGGGCTAACCCCCGGCTACACCTTC. Protein: CASSQGLTPGYTF.

The V and J genes are TRBV29-1 and TRBJ1-4; no reliable D call. This CDR3 has 12 amino acids. The V and J ends lost 2 bases and 3 bases respectively, with 4 bases between them. Looked up from germline, CDR1 is SQVTM and CDR2 is ANQGSEA. The DNA for the CDR3 is TGCAGCGTTGAAACAGCTAATGAAAAACTGTTTTTT. It translates to CSVETANEKLFF.

CDR3 sequence (DNA): TGCGCCAGCAGTGAGCACAGCAAGAGCTCCTATAATTCACCCCTCCACTTT. Translation: CASSEHSKSSYNSPLHF. The chain combines TRBV10-1 with TRBJ1-6, with D uncertain. V lost 2 bases to trimming and J lost 0 bases, with 11 bases between them. This CDR3 is built from 17 residues. Germline values: CDR1 WNHNN, CDR2 SYGVQD (reference sequence).

The J gene is TRBJ1-2, the V gene TRBV4-3; perhaps TRBD1 as D (6 bases). V dropped 0 bases and J dropped 6 bases, with 14 bases sitting between them. Germline V gene sequence: CDR1 LGHNA, CDR2 YSLEER. The CDR3 totals 15 residues. This CDR3 is CASSQEYRGGHGYTF. For the CDR3, the DNA is TGCGCCAGCAGCCAAGAATACCGCGGGGGGCATGGCTACACCTTC.

V and J are TRBV27 and TRBJ2-2; D might be TRBD2 (6 bases). Germline V gives CDR1 MNHEY, CDR2 SMNVEV (reference sequence). With 6 bases removed from V and 4 bases from J, the gap between germline ends came to 21 bases. This CDR3 region has 17 residues. CDR3: CASRKSGGPRGTGELFF. The CDR3 nucleotides read TGTGCCAGCAGAAAAAGTGGAGGGCCTCGGGGCACCGGGGAGCTGTTTTTT.

This rearrangement joins TRBV19 to TRBJ1-5; a possible D gene is TRBD1 (5 bases). CDR1 LNHDA and CDR2 SQIVND come from the germline V gene (reference sequence). This CDR3 spans 14 amino acids. The V end lost 2 bases, the J end lost 4 bases, and 9 bases lay between the germline ends. The CDR3 protein is CASSISSGNQPQHF. The CDR3 nucleotides are TGTGCCAGTAGTATATCGTCAGGGAATCAGCCCCAGCATTTT.

The rearrangement joins TRBV16 to TRBJ2-7; 10 nucleotides agree with TRBD2. Germline V lookup: CDR1 KGHSY, CDR2 FQNENV. Trimming removed 1 base from V and 5 bases from J; junction bases left unmatched: 8. This CDR3 has 16 amino acids. CDR3 region: CASSQFSLAGADEQYF. The CDR3 DNA is TGTGCCAGCAGCCAATTCAGTCTAGCGGGAGCTGACGAGCAGTACTTC.

This clone was counted once. This rearrangement joins TRBV2 to TRBJ1-1, with D unresolved. Per the germline V gene, CDR1 is SNHLY and CDR2 is FYNNEI. Trimming took 4 bases from V and 1 from J, leaving 7 bases between them. There are 13 residues in the CDR3. The CDR3 DNA follows: TGTGCCAGCAGTGCCTCTCGGAACACTGAAGCTTTCTTT. Its translation: CASSASRNTEAFF.

The chain employs TRBV27 and TRBJ2-7; 14 positions match TRBD2. Germline V gene lookup returns CDR1 MNHEY and CDR2 SMNVEV (reference sequence). The CDR3 spans 15 residues. Trimming took 3 bases from V and 5 from J; bases not matched to a gene: 3. The CDR3 region has the DNA TGTGCCAGCAGTTTTGGGACTAGCGGGAGTCACGAGCAGTACTTC. Its protein product is CASSFGTSGSHEQYF.

The sample holds one count of this clone. This chain joins TRBV27 and TRBJ1-2, with D uncertain. This CDR3 contains 16 residues. Germline V lookup: CDR1 MNHEY, CDR2 SMNVEV (reference sequence). V was clipped by 6 bases and J by 3 bases, with 20 bases between them. Here the CDR3 reads CASSSPSGAGHYGYTF. The CDR3 region has the DNA TGTGCCAGCAGCTCGCCATCGGGTGCAGGACACTATGGCTACACCTTC.

The chain has TRBV5-1 and TRBJ2-5, with a tentative D call TRBD1 (5 bases). The germline V gene has CDR1 SGHRS and CDR2 YFSETQ. Trimming removed 0 bases at V and 5 bases at J, with 14 bases between. The CDR3 has 15 residues. CDR3 sequence (DNA): TGCGCCAGCAGCTTGGAATCAGGGCTTTGGGAGACCCAGTACTTC. Its translation is CASSLESGLWETQYF.

Remarks on this clone: Within the sample, other DNA sequences also encode this same CDR3. The chain recombines TRBV5-1 with TRBJ1-4; D remains ambiguous. There are 15 residues in the CDR3. V was pared by 0 bases and J by 0 bases, with 6 bases between. Per the germline V gene, CDR1 is SGHRS and CDR2 is YFSETQ. The chain's CDR3 is CASSLEPATNEKLFF. CDR3 in DNA: TGCGCCAGCAGCTTGGAGCCTGCAACTAATGAAAAACTGTTTTTT.

In DNA, the CDR3 is TGTGCCAGCAGTTTCCCCGCCGGGACAGGGGCATATGGCTACACCTTC. Protein: CASSFPAGTGAYGYTF. The rearrangement joins TRBV28 to TRBJ1-2; 10 positions match TRBD1. The CDR3 consists of 16 residues. J was trimmed by 5 bases and V by 3 bases; bases with no gene match: 9. Germline V gene data show CDR1 as MDHEN and CDR2 as SYDVKM.

This clone was seen once. V gene TRBV4-3 combines with J gene TRBJ2-7; D is perhaps TRBD1 (5 bases). The CDR3 is 14 amino acids. V was cut by 4 bases and J by 0 bases, with 10 bases left in between. Germline assignment: CDR1 LGHNA and CDR2 YSLEER. The CDR3 region is CASSPYRSSYEQYF. In DNA, the CDR3 is TGCGCCAGCAGCCCCTACAGGAGCTCCTACGAGCAGTACTTC.

This chain connects TRBV9 to TRBJ2-5, with no clear D. Germline V lookup: CDR1 SGDLS, CDR2 YYNGEE. CDR3 length: 16 residues. V was trimmed by 0 bases and J by 2 bases, leaving 14 bases between them. The CDR3 DNA reads as TGTGCCAGCAGCGTAGGAATCTCGGAATCACAAGAGACCCAGTACTTC. Amino acid sequence: CASSVGISESQETQYF.

The chain has TRBV5-1 and TRBJ1-4, with 8 nucleotides matching TRBD1. CDR1 is SGHRS, CDR2 YFSETQ, per germline. The CDR3 runs 15 residues. V gave up 1 base and J gave up 8 bases; unmatched junction bases: 7. This CDR3 is CASSLYGQGGEKLFF. Here the CDR3 DNA reads TGCGCCAGCAGCTTGTATGGACAGGGTGGGGAAAAACTGTTTTTT.

The V and J genes are TRBV25-1 and TRBJ2-7; TRBD1 matches at 10 bases. The germline V gene has CDR1 MGHDK and CDR2 SYGVNS. The length of the CDR3 is 16 residues. The V and J ends lost 6 bases and 7 bases, in that order; junction bases with no gene match: 15. The CDR3 loop reads CASSQGGQGGIREQYF. In DNA form, the CDR3 reads TGTGCCAGCAGCCAAGGAGGACAGGGGGGAATTAGAGAGCAGTACTTC.

V usage is TRBV7-8 and J usage is TRBJ1-1; D may be TRBD1 (5 bases). Trimming took 5 bases from V and 4 from J, leaving 11 bases between them. This CDR3 region has 13 residues. Germline loops: CDR1 SGHVS, CDR2 FQNEAQ. The CDR3 region is CASSIDRPTEAFF. In nucleotides, the CDR3 is TGTGCCAGCAGCATTGACAGACCCACTGAAGCTTTCTTT.

The V and J genes are TRBV7-9 and TRBJ1-1; D remains ambiguous. The germline V gene encodes CDR1 SEHNR and CDR2 FQNEAQ (reference sequence). Trimming shortened V by 5 bases and J by 1 base, and 11 bases separated the two germline ends. The CDR3 runs to 14 residues. The CDR3: CASSPLAANTEAFF. Written as DNA, the CDR3 is TGTGCCAGCAGCCCCTTGGCGGCGAACACTGAAGCTTTCTTT. Supplemented by reference TRBV7-9 and TRBJ1-1, the full variable domain reads DTGVSQNPRHKITKRGQNVTFRCDPISEHNRLYWYRQTLGQGPEFLTYFQNEAQLEKSRLLSDRFSAERPKGSFSTLEIQRTEQGDSAMYLCASSPLAANTEAFFGQGTRLTVV.

The chain has TRBV18 and TRBJ1-1; 8 bases agree with TRBD1. CDR1 and CDR2 (germline): KGHSH, LQKENI. The CDR3 runs 14 residues. The J segment lost 2 bases and the V segment lost 5 bases, leaving 4 bases of the junction unmatched. In DNA, the CDR3 is TGTGCCAGCTCAGCGGGACAGGCAAACACTGAAGCTTTCTTT. It is translated as CASSAGQANTEAFF. The entire variable domain, with the rest obtained from reference TRBV18 and TRBJ1-1, is as follows: NAGVMQNPRHLVRRRGQEARLRCSPMKGHSHVYWYRQLPEEGLKFMVYLQKENIIDESGMPKERFSAEFPKEGPSILRIQQVVRGDSAAYFCASSAGQANTEAFFGQGTRLTVV.

The chain combines TRBV6-1 with TRBJ2-1; weak D call: TRBD2 (6 bases). The CDR3 has 16 amino acids. With 4 bases removed from V and 2 bases from J, the gap between germline ends came to 15 bases. Germline V gene lookup returns CDR1 MNHNS and CDR2 SASEGT. The CDR3 sequence: CASSGRLAPAYNEQFF. The CDR3 nucleotides read TGTGCCAGCAGTGGCCGGCTAGCGCCTGCCTACAATGAGCAGTTCTTC.